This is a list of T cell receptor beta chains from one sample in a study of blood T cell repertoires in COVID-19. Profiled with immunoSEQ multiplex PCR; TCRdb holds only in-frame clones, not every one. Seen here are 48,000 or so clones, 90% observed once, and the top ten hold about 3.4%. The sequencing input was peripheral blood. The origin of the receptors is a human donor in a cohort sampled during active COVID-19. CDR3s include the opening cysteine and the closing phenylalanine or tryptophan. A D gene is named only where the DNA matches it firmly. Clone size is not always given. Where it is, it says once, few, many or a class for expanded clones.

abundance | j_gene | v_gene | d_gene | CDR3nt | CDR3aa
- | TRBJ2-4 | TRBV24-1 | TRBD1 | TGTGCCACCAGTGAGACTACAGGGGGAGCCAAAAACATTCAGTACTTC | CATSETTGGAKNIQYF
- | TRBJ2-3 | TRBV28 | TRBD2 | TGTGCCAGCAGTTCTCGGACTAGGCGGGATAACACAGATACGCAGTATTTT | CASSSRTRRDNTDTQYF
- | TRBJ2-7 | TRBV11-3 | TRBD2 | TGTGCCAGGGGGCTAGCGGGAGGGCCGTCCTACGAGCAGTACTTC | CARGLAGGPSYEQYF
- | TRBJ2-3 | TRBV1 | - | TGCACCAGCAGCCGAATCTGCGGTTTCACAGATACGCAGTATTTT | CTSSRICGFTDTQYF
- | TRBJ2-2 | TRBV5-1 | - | TGCGCCAGCAGCTTGGAGCCCCGGGACTCTGCCTACACCGGGGAGCTGTTTTTT | CASSLEPRDSAYTGELFF
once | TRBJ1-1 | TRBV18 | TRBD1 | TGTGCCAGCTCACTTAGATCCAGACAGGGCTCTGAAGCTTTCTTT | CASSLRSRQGSEAFF
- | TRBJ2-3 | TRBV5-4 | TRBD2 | TGTGCCAGCAGCTTGGATAGCGGGAGACCAGATACGCAGTATTTT | CASSLDSGRPDTQYF
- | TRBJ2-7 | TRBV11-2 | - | TGTGCCAGCAGCTTGGCCCGTTACTCCTACGAGCAGTACTTC | CASSLARYSYEQYF
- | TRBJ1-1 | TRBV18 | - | TGTGCCAGCTCACGATATATGGACAAGACTGAAGCTTTCTTT | CASSRYMDKTEAFF
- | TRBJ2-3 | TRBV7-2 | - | TGTGCCAGCAGCTTAGCAACGGAGATGGATACGCAGTATTTT | CASSLATEMDTQYF
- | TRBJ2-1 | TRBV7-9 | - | TGTGCCAGCAGCTCAAGACTAAGTCCCTACAATGAGCAGTTCTTC | CASSSRLSPYNEQFF
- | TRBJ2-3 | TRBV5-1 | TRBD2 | TGCGCCAGCAGCTTCGGGGTAGCGGGAGGAGATACGCAGTATTTT | CASSFGVAGGDTQYF
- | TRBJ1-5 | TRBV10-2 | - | TGCGCCAGCAGTGAAGGGAGGAATAGCAATCAGCCCCAGCATTTT | CASSEGRNSNQPQHF
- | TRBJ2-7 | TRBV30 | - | TGTGCCTGGAGTGCGGTTAAAAGGGGAGGAAGGTTCTACGAGCAGTACTTC | CAWSAVKRGGRFYEQYF
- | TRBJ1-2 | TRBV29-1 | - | TGCAGCGTTGAACATTTAAGGCGGCCTCAAAACTATGGCTACACCTTC | CSVEHLRRPQNYGYTF
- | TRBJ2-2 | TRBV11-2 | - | TGTGCCAGCAGCTTACGACTAGGGGAGCTGTTTTTT | CASSLRLGELFF
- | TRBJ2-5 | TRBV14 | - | TGTGCCAGCAGCCAAGGTGTCTGGACTCGGGAGACCCAGTACTTC | CASSQGVWTRETQYF
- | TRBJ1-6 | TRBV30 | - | TGTGCCTGGAGTATCCGATGGGGAGATAATTCACCCCTCCACTTT | CAWSIRWGDNSPLHF
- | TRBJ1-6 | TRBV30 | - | TGTGCCTGGAGTGGACAGGCAAATTCACCCCTCCACTTT | CAWSGQANSPLHF
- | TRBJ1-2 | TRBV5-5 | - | TGTGCCAGCAGCTTGGAAGCGTGGGGGGGCATCTATGGCTACACCTTC | CASSLEAWGGIYGYTF
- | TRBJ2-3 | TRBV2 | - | TGTGCCAGCAGCGGGAGCCGGGGCGCAGATACGCAGTATTTT | CASSGSRGADTQYF
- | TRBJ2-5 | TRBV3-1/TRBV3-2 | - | TGTGCCAGCAGCCTTCTTCAAGAGACCCAGTACTTC | CASSLLQETQYF